This note documents a single T cell receptor (beta chain) sequence. Its antigen is not identified. The data are from a study of blood T cells in healthy people across ages. Study observations and caveats: The donors' CMV status was not determined, possibly confounding changes in expanded clonotypes.

Using a J-beta primer mix together with a sample-barcoded 5' primer, a second PCR was run for roughly 6 to 11 cycles. Every cDNA molecule carried a tag from a template-switch adaptor bearing 12 random nucleotides. TCRdb recomputed calls from the 5' RACE reads with MiXCR, one row per CDR3 protein. The sample has about 730,000 distinct CDR3 sequences, 43% seen once. Every sample yielded at least 6.5 million isolated PBMCs. The receptor was isolated from a woman aged 60-70 years in good health. The sequenced sample was blood.

The CDR3 here is CSARDGLAGNIYNEQFF. The DNA for the CDR3 is TGCAGTGCTAGAGATGGACTAGCGGGAAATATCTACAATGAGCAGTTCTTC. The chain uses TRBV20-1 and TRBJ2-1, with 12 bases fitting TRBD2. Germline V lookup: CDR1 DFQATT, CDR2 SNEGSKA (reference sequence). This CDR3 has 17 residues. V dropped 0 bases and J dropped 3; count of bases not matched to a gene: 6.